This entry lists 19 T cell receptor beta chains sequenced from one sample in a study of CD8 T cells in Susac syndrome. With random hexamers, reverse transcription was performed on about 0.5 to 1 ug of RNA. TCRdb reprocessed the immunoSEQ multiplex PCR reads with MiXCR, giving one entry per CDR3 protein. The table lists under 200,000 distinct CDR3 sequences, around nine tenths of them singletons. The sample was CD4+ T cells from PBMCs. These receptors were collected from a human donor with Susac syndrome.

V is TRBV6-1 and J is TRBJ1-5, with D perhaps TRBD1 (6 bases). The germline V gene has CDR1 MNHNS and CDR2 SASEGT. This CDR3 region has 13 residues. The V and J ends lost 7 bases and 5 bases respectively, with 12 bases between them. CDR3 in amino acids: CASTHDRHQPQHF. The CDR3 nucleotides read TGTGCCAGCACGCACGACAGGCATCAGCCCCAGCATTTT.

The rearrangement links TRBV12-3 or TRBV12-4 to TRBJ1-2, with 7 nucleotides matching TRBD1. The V gene end was trimmed by 5 bases and the J gene end by 5 bases; junction bases not matched to a gene: 11. This CDR3 comprises 15 residues. This CDR3 reads CASSRGGGVWYGYTF. DNA for the CDR3: TGTGCCAGCAGTCGAGGAGGGGGCGTTTGGTATGGCTACACCTTC.

The chain couples TRBV12-3 or TRBV12-4 to TRBJ2-2; 8 bases align to TRBD2. The CDR3 has 17 amino acids. J was trimmed by 5 bases and V by 3 bases; bases with no gene match: 11. CDR3 bases: TGTGCCAGCAGTTTTTATTCAGCGGGAGATTTAACCGGGGAGCTGTTTTTT. Its translation: CASSFYSAGDLTGELFF.

The sample holds one count of this clonotype. The V call is TRBV9, the J call TRBJ2-3; TRBD2 matches at 12 bases. Germline V gives CDR1 SGDLS, CDR2 YYNGEE. The CDR3 is 18 residues long. V dropped 0 bases and J dropped 5; count of bases not matched to a gene: 10. The CDR3 sequence is CASSVEGASGRAEDTQYF. CDR3 nucleotides: TGTGCCAGCAGCGTAGAAGGGGCTAGCGGGAGGGCCGAAGATACGCAGTATTTT.

There are a few counts of this clonotype. V usage is TRBV7-9 and J usage is TRBJ2-2, with TRBD1 identical over 7 bases. Trimming took 5 bases from V and 3 from J; bases not matched to a gene: 3. The CDR3 extends over 14 amino acids. In germline, CDR1 is SEHNR, CDR2 FQNEAQ (reference sequence). In DNA form, the CDR3 reads TGTGCCAGCAGCCTGGGACAGTACACCGGGGAGCTGTTTTTT. It translates to CASSLGQYTGELFF.

The chain employs TRBV11-1 and TRBJ2-5; no firm D call. Trimming removed 6 bases at V and 4 bases at J, with 12 bases between. Looked up from germline, CDR1 is SGHAT and CDR2 is FQDESV (reference sequence). This CDR3 spans 13 amino acids. The CDR3 loop is CASSPISRETQYF. CDR3 sequence (DNA): TGTGCCAGCAGTCCGATAAGTCGAGAGACCCAGTACTTC.

The J gene is TRBJ1-1, the V gene TRBV12-3 or TRBV12-4, with D unresolved. The germline V and J ends were trimmed by 3 bases and 2 bases, with 7 bases remaining between them. This CDR3 has 13 amino acids. CDR3 sequence reads: CASSFLSNTEAFF. The DNA of the CDR3 is TGTGCCAGCAGTTTTCTGAGTAACACTGAAGCTTTCTTT.

This clonotype was picked up one time. The chain employs TRBV6-5 and TRBJ2-1; 9 bases align to TRBD2. Germline V gene lookup returns CDR1 MNHEY and CDR2 SVGAGI. The length of the CDR3 is 13 residues. V trimming: 6 bases; J trimming: 6 bases; junction bases outside the gene matches: 3. Here the CDR3 reads CASRETSGNEQFF. The CDR3 bases are TGTGCCAGCAGAGAGACTAGCGGCAATGAGCAGTTCTTC.

The rearrangement links TRBV19 to TRBJ1-4, with D possibly TRBD1 on 6 matching bases. CDR1 is LNHDA and CDR2 is SQIVND in the germline V gene (reference sequence). The CDR3 sequence is 15 residues long. With 4 bases removed from V and 6 bases from J, the gap between germline ends came to 15 bases. CDR3 loop: CASSTTGSVDEKLFF. The CDR3 bases are TGTGCCAGTAGTACTACAGGGTCCGTGGATGAAAAACTGTTTTTT.

This chain links TRBV4-1 with TRBJ2-7; D is possibly TRBD2 (6 bases). Germline V gene data show CDR1 as MGHRA and CDR2 as YSYEKL. The CDR3 loop spans 16 amino acids. V lost 1 base and J 1 base, leaving 14 bases between the germline ends. The CDR3 region has the DNA TGCGCCAGCAGCCAAGTTCGGGGGACGTTTTCCTACGAGCAGTACTTC. Translation gives CASSQVRGTFSYEQYF.

The chain couples TRBV2 to TRBJ2-5; D possibly corresponds to TRBD1 (6 bases). V was pared by 6 bases and J by 5 bases, with 22 bases between. The CDR3 covers 16 residues. Germline V gene data show CDR1 as SNHLY and CDR2 as FYNNEI. The CDR3 sequence is CASSGPLWTVVETQYF. The DNA for the CDR3 is TGTGCCAGCAGCGGACCTCTCTGGACAGTGGTGGAGACCCAGTACTTC.

The rearrangement uses TRBV5-6 and TRBJ2-7; perhaps TRBD1 as D (5 bases). CDR3 length: 15 amino acids. In germline, CDR1 is SGHDT, CDR2 YYEEEE. V was trimmed by 4 bases and J by 3 bases, leaving 17 bases between them. Written as DNA, the CDR3 is TGTGCCAGCAGCCCAGGGTCGGATGCCTACTACGAGCAGTACTTC. Residues: CASSPGSDAYYEQYF.

The chain couples TRBV7-9 to TRBJ2-5, with 7 bases lining up with TRBD2. Trimming removed 2 bases from V and 4 bases from J; junction bases left unmatched: 4. The CDR3 extends over 14 amino acids. Germline V lookup: CDR1 SEHNR, CDR2 FQNEAQ (reference sequence). CDR3 DNA sequence: TGTGCCAGCAGCTTAACCGGCGGGGGAGAGACCCAGTACTTC. Translating it yields CASSLTGGGETQYF.

As DNA, the CDR3 is TGTGCCAGCACATCAGGGGGCTCGTCCTCAGATACGCAGTATTTT. Its translation is CASTSGGSSSDTQYF. This sequence joins TRBV9 and TRBJ2-3; TRBD1 matches at 8 bases. The CDR3 runs to 15 residues. The V gene end was trimmed by 6 bases and the J gene end by 4 bases; junction bases not matched to a gene: 10. Germline assignment: CDR1 SGDLS and CDR2 YYNGEE.

As regards this clonotype: The germline gene is not matched at one end of the junction; a read error may be the cause. The rearrangement joins TRBV18 to TRBJ1-5; TRBD1 is a possible D gene (6 bases). This CDR3 comprises 13 residues. CDR1 and CDR2 from the germline V gene are KGHSH and LQKENI. CDR3 nucleotides: TGTGCCAGATCACCAGAGGGGGGTCAGCCCCAGCATTTT. Protein sequence: CARSPEGGQPQHF.

J is TRBJ2-7 and V is TRBV20-1, with a weak D call TRBD1 (6 bases). The germline V gene has CDR1 DFQATT and CDR2 SNEGSKA (reference sequence). Trimming shortened V by 6 bases and J by 3 bases, and 12 bases separated the two germline ends. The CDR3 runs 12 residues. The CDR3 is CSARQDFYEQYF. The CDR3 DNA sequence: TGCAGTGCCAGACAGGATTTCTACGAGCAGTACTTC.

The chain joins TRBV10-1 to TRBJ1-2, with D maybe TRBD1 (6 bases). CDR3 size: 13 residues. The germline V and J ends were trimmed by 4 bases and 6 bases, with 12 bases remaining between them. Germline CDR1 WNHNN, CDR2 SYGVQD (reference sequence). The chain's CDR3 is CASSASQGNGYTF. Here the CDR3 DNA reads TGCGCCAGCAGTGCGAGCCAGGGGAATGGCTACACCTTC.

The genes are TRBV11-3 and TRBJ2-7; TRBD1 or TRBD2 may be the D gene (5 bases each). The CDR3 has 15 amino acids. The V gene's germline CDR1 is SGHNT and CDR2 YENEEA. Trimming removed 3 bases at V and 2 bases at J, with 14 bases between. The CDR3 is CASSFKLGETYEQYF. The CDR3 coding sequence is TGTGCCAGCAGCTTTAAATTGGGGGAAACCTACGAGCAGTACTTC.

V usage is TRBV5-1 and J usage is TRBJ1-2, with 12 bases that match TRBD1. Per the germline V gene, CDR1 is SGHRS and CDR2 is YFSETQ. V shed 4 bases, J shed 8 bases, and the junction held 6 bases outside the gene matches. The CDR3 is made up of 14 amino acids. CDR3 protein: CASSPGTGGLGYTF. The DNA of the CDR3 is TGCGCCAGCAGCCCCGGGACAGGGGGCTTGGGCTACACCTTC.